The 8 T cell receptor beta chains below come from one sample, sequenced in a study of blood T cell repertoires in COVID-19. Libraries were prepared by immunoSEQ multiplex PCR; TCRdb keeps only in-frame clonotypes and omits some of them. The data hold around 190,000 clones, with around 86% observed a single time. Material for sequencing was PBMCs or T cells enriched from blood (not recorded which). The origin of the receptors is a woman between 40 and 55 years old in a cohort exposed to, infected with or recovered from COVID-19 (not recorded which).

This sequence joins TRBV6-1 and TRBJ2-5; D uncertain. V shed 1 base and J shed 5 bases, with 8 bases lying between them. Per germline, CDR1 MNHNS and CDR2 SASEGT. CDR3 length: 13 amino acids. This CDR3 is CASSEEERETQYF. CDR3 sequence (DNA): TGTGCCAGCAGTGAAGAGGAGAGGGAGACCCAGTACTTC.

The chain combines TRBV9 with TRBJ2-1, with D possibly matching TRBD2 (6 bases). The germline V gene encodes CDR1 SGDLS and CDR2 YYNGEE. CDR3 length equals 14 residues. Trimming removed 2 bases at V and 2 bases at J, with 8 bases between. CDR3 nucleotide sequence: TGTGCCAGCAGCGTGGGAGGCCCCTACAATGAGCAGTTCTTC. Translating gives CASSVGGPYNEQFF. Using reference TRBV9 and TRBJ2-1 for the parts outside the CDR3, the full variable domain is DSGVTQTPKHLITATGQRVTLRCSPRSGDLSVYWYQQSLDQGLQFLIQYYNGEERAKGNILERFSAQQFPDLHSELNLSSLELGDSALYFCASSVGGPYNEQFFGPGTRLTVL.

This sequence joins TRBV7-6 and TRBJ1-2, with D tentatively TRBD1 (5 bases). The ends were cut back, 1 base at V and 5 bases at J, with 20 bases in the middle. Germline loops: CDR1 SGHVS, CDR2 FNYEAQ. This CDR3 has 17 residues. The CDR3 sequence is CASSLESGVSGNYGYTF. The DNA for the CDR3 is TGTGCCAGCAGCTTAGAATCGGGCGTTTCAGGGAATTATGGCTACACCTTC.

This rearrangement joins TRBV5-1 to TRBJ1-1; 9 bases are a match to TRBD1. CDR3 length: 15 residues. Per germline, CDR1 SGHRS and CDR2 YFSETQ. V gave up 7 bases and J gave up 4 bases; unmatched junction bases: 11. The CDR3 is CASSRDRDRGTEAFF. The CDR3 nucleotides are TGCGCCAGCTCCCGGGACAGGGACCGGGGCACTGAAGCTTTCTTT.

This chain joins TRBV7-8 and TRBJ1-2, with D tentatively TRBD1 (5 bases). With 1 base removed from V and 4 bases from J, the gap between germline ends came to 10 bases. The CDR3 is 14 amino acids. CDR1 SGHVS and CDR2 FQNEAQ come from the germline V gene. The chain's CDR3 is CASSLGGSSYGYTF. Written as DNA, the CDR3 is TGTGCCAGCAGCTTAGGGGGCAGCTCCTATGGCTACACCTTC.

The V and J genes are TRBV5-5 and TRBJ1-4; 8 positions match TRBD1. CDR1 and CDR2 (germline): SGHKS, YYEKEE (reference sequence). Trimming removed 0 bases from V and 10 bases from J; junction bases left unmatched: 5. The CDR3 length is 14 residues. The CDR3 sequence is CASSLDQGAGKLFF. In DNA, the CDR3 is TGTGCCAGCAGCTTGGATCAGGGGGCGGGAAAACTGTTTTTT.

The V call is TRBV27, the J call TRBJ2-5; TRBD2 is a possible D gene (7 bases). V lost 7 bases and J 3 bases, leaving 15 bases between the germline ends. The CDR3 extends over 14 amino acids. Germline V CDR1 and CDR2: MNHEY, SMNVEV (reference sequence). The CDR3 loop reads CASNPGGAKETQYF. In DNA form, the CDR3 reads TGTGCCAGCAATCCGGGGGGCGCGAAAGAGACCCAGTACTTC.

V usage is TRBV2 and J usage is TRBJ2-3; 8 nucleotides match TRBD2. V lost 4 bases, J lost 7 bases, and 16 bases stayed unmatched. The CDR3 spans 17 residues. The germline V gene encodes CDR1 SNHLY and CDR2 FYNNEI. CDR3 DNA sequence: TGTGCCAGCAGTGCTCTATTAGGGACTAGTTCGGGAAATACGCAGTATTTT. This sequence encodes CASSALLGTSSGNTQYF. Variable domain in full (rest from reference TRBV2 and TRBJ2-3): EPEVTQTPSHQVTQMGQEVILRCVPISNHLYFYWYRQILGQKVEFLVSFYNNEISEKSEIFDDQFSVERPDGSNFTLKIRSTKLEDSAMYFCASSALLGTSSGNTQYFGPGTRLTVL.